The present TCR beta chain was sequenced within a study of blood T cell repertoires in COVID-19. Study details: Acute and convalescent COVID-19 samples came from the United States, Italy and Spain.

Germline CDR1 reads LNHDA; CDR2 reads SQIVND (reference sequence). CDR3 length: 13 amino acids. V trimming: 6 bases; J trimming: 1 base; junction bases outside the gene matches: 2. Per the study methods: Amplification from reference gene primers served as the basis for estimated nucleated cell counts. Repertoires were generated with immunoSEQ multiplex PCR, while TCRdb's copy carries only in-frame clones and drops some. V, J and clone size were drawn from that table, and D and trimming were deduced from the DNA. The data hold about 190,000 clones, with around four fifths observed a single time. This sequence joins TRBV19 and TRBJ1-2, with TRBD1 identical over 7 bases. Input material: peripheral blood. The origin of this receptor is a man under 40 with active or convalescent COVID-19. The CDR3: CASSGQVNYGYTF. The CDR3 DNA reads as TGTGCCAGTAGCGGACAGGTTAACTATGGCTACACCTTC.